This TCR beta chain derives from a study of human thymus T cells. Overall study results and limits: Gene usage (both V and J) appeared biased in thymic and blood repertoires.

Some clones are missing from TCRdb's copy, which holds only in-frame ones; the method was immunoSEQ multiplex PCR. The sample holds some 40,000 clones; around 94% are singletons and the top ten take over 0.1%. This clone appeared a few times. Its specificity is unknown. This sequence originates from a boy under two years old with a congenital heart defect but otherwise immunologically healthy. Sequencing used blood.

Here the CDR3 DNA reads TGTGCCAGCAGTTTGACGACAATCCGTAATTCACCCCTCCACTTT. As protein: CASSLTTIRNSPLHF. This chain connects TRBV28 to TRBJ1-6; D is unclear. This CDR3 is built from 15 residues. From germline, CDR1 is MDHEN and CDR2 SYDVKM. V dropped 3 bases and J dropped 6 bases, with 12 bases sitting between them.